The rows below give T cell receptor beta chains drawn from one sample of a study of cytomegalovirus exposure and HLA in healthy donors. The table came from immunoSEQ multiplex PCR; TCRdb's copy has only in-frame clones and leaves some out. The table lists approximately 150,000 clones, more than 60% of them singletons. Material: PBMCs. These TCRs come from a man aged 25-45 years in good health and CMV-seropositive. Each CDR3 is given with its conserved first and last residue. D genes are given only for firm matches. Not every row has a clone size; where given, it reads once, few, many or a size class.

DNA: TGTGCCTGGAGTAGCGATCCCAGGAACACTGAAGCTTTCTTT; CDR3: CAWSSDPRNTEAFF; D: .; V: TRBV30; J: TRBJ1-1; size: .
DNA: TGTGCTAGTGGTTTCGGGGATGAGCAGTTCTTC; CDR3: CASGFGDEQFF; D: .; V: TRBV12-5; J: TRBJ2-1; size: .
DNA: TGTGCCAGCACCGGGTTAGGTGGCTACACCTTC; CDR3: CASTGLGGYTF; D: .; V: TRBV6-6; J: TRBJ1-2; size: .
DNA: TGTGCCAGCTCACCACAAGGGGGGGTGACTGAAGCTTTCTTT; CDR3: CASSPQGGVTEAFF; D: .; V: TRBV18; J: TRBJ1-1; size: once
DNA: TGCGCCAGCAGCTTGGGAAGAGATGTTAATTCACCCCTCCACTTT; CDR3: CASSLGRDVNSPLHF; D: .; V: TRBV5-1; J: TRBJ1-6; size: .
DNA: TGTGCCTCAGACAGTAGGACTAGCGGGTCAAACATTCAGTACTTC; CDR3: CASDSRTSGSNIQYF; D: TRBD2; V: TRBV19; J: TRBJ2-4; size: few
DNA: TGCGCCAGCAGCTTGGAAGGGGGACGAGAATCACCCCTCCACTTT; CDR3: CASSLEGGRESPLHF; D: .; V: TRBV5-1; J: TRBJ1-6; size: .
DNA: TGTGCCAGCTCACCCCAGGACAGGGGGCGTGAAAAACTGTTTTTT; CDR3: CASSPQDRGREKLFF; D: TRBD1; V: TRBV18; J: TRBJ1-4; size: .
DNA: TGTGCCAGCACCCCTAGCGGGAGGGGTTCCTACAATGAGCAGTTCTTC; CDR3: CASTPSGRGSYNEQFF; D: TRBD2; V: TRBV7-9; J: TRBJ2-1; size: .
DNA: TGTGCCAGCAGCTTAGGGACTAGCGGGGTCCAAGAGACCCAGTACTTC; CDR3: CASSLGTSGVQETQYF; D: TRBD2; V: TRBV7-9; J: TRBJ2-5; size: few
DNA: TGTGCCAGCAGTTTTTCTTCGGCAGGGGATGGCTACACCTTC; CDR3: CASSFSSAGDGYTF; D: .; V: TRBV27; J: TRBJ1-2; size: few
DNA: TGTGCCAGCAGTGACCAACAGGTGTACTCTGGAAACACCATATATTTT; CDR3: CASSDQQVYSGNTIYF; D: .; V: TRBV6-1; J: TRBJ1-3; size: few
DNA: TGTGCCAGCAGTGAATATAGCACGGGGATTCAAGAGACCCAGTACTTC; CDR3: CASSEYSTGIQETQYF; D: .; V: TRBV25-1; J: TRBJ2-5; size: .
DNA: TGTGCCAGCAGCTTAGGCGGGACAGGGTTTGAAAAACTGTTTTTT; CDR3: CASSLGGTGFEKLFF; D: TRBD1; V: TRBV11-2; J: TRBJ1-4; size: .
DNA: TGTGCCAGCAGCGCCCGGGACAGCCAAGAGACCCAGTACTTC; CDR3: CASSARDSQETQYF; D: TRBD1; V: TRBV9; J: TRBJ2-5; size: .
DNA: TGTGCCAGTAGTGCGGGTTATTCCTACGAGCAGTACTTC; CDR3: CASSAGYSYEQYF; D: .; V: TRBV19; J: TRBJ2-7; size: .
DNA: TGTGCCAGCAGTTTAGGGGCCACCAAGGGTTCACCCCTCCACTTT; CDR3: CASSLGATKGSPLHF; D: .; V: TRBV28; J: TRBJ1-6; size: few
DNA: TGTGCCAGCAGCCCACGCCGGCGGTCGTGGACTAGCGGGATGGGTGAGCAGTTCTTC; CDR3: CASSPRRRSWTSGMGEQFF; D: TRBD2; V: TRBV7-2; J: TRBJ2-1; size: once
DNA: TGTTCCACCGATGGGGGGAGCACTGAAGCTTTCTTT; CDR3: CSTDGGSTEAFF; D: .; V: TRBV7-9; J: TRBJ1-1; size: few
DNA: TGCGCCAGCAGCTTGATGGCAGATCACCCCTACGAGCAGTACTTC; CDR3: CASSLMADHPYEQYF; D: .; V: TRBV5-1; J: TRBJ2-7; size: few
DNA: TGTGCTAGTGGTTTGTCAATTCCCGGGACTAGCGGTAGGAGCTCCTACAATGAGCAGTTCTTC; CDR3: CASGLSIPGTSGRSSYNEQFF; D: TRBD2; V: TRBV12-5; J: TRBJ2-1; size: .
DNA: TGTGCCTGGAATCGACAGGGGAATTCACCCCTCCACTTT; CDR3: CAWNRQGNSPLHF; D: TRBD1; V: TRBV30; J: TRBJ1-6; size: .
DNA: TGCGCCAGCAGCCAAGCGTCGGGACTAGCCTACGAGCAGTACTTC; CDR3: CASSQASGLAYEQYF; D: TRBD2; V: TRBV4-1; J: TRBJ2-7; size: few
DNA: TGTGCCAGCAGTCCATGGGGCGGAGCCTACGAGCAGTACTTC; CDR3: CASSPWGGAYEQYF; D: .; V: TRBV5-4; J: TRBJ2-7; size: .
DNA: TGTGCCAGCAGCATTGCCGGACAGGGGAAAGAGACCCAGTACTTC; CDR3: CASSIAGQGKETQYF; D: TRBD1; V: TRBV9; J: TRBJ2-5; size: .
DNA: TGTGCCAGCAGATTAGACAGGGTGGCTGAAGCTTTCTTT; CDR3: CASRLDRVAEAFF; D: TRBD1; V: TRBV7-8; J: TRBJ1-1; size: .
DNA: TGTGCCAGCAGCTTGATAGGGGCCACCTATGGCTACACCTTC; CDR3: CASSLIGATYGYTF; D: .; V: TRBV5-4; J: TRBJ1-2; size: few
DNA: TGCGCCAGCAGCCCGGGGGGCAGGGGGCGGGGGACTGAAGCTTTCTTT; CDR3: CASSPGGRGRGTEAFF; D: TRBD1; V: TRBV5-1; J: TRBJ1-1; size: .
DNA: TGTGCCACTATTCCCGGAGCGACTAGCGGTTATACGCAGTATTTT; CDR3: CATIPGATSGYTQYF; D: TRBD2; V: TRBV19; J: TRBJ2-3; size: .
DNA: TGTGCCAGCAGCCAAGGAGTCAAACCCCGGGGTGGCTACACCTTC; CDR3: CASSQGVKPRGGYTF; D: .; V: TRBV4-2; J: TRBJ1-2; size: .
DNA: TGTGCCAGCAGTTTCCTCGGGGCAGGGGGCGAGCAGTACTTC; CDR3: CASSFLGAGGEQYF; D: TRBD1; V: TRBV6-5; J: TRBJ2-7; size: .
DNA: TGTGCCAGCAGCCTATTAGCGGCTAGCGGGAGTTATACGCAGTATTTT; CDR3: CASSLLAASGSYTQYF; D: TRBD2; V: TRBV7-8; J: TRBJ2-3; size: .
DNA: TGTGTCAGCAGCCCAGGGGGAGGCACAGATACGCAGTATTTT; CDR3: CVSSPGGGTDTQYF; D: TRBD1; V: TRBV2; J: TRBJ2-3; size: .
DNA: TGTGCCAGCAGCCCGAAGGACAGGGAGAACACTGAAGCTTTCTTT; CDR3: CASSPKDRENTEAFF; D: TRBD1; V: TRBV7-9; J: TRBJ1-1; size: .
DNA: TGCGCCAGCAGTGGACAGGGGATGACTGAAGCTTTCTTT; CDR3: CASSGQGMTEAFF; D: TRBD1; V: TRBV6-4; J: TRBJ1-1; size: .
DNA: TGTGCCAGCAGTTACTTAGGGCGGAGGGATAATGAAAAACTGTTTTTT; CDR3: CASSYLGRRDNEKLFF; D: .; V: TRBV6-6; J: TRBJ1-4; size: .
DNA: TGTGCCAGCAGTGAAATAACCGGGGAGCTGTTTTTT; CDR3: CASSEITGELFF; D: .; V: TRBV6-1; J: TRBJ2-2; size: few
DNA: TGTGCCAGCACTTTTTACCCCGGGACAGGGTCTCGGGCCAACGTCCTGACTTTC; CDR3: CASTFYPGTGSRANVLTF; D: TRBD1; V: TRBV7-3; J: TRBJ2-6; size: .
DNA: TGTGCCAGCAGCCCAAGGTTAGAGGGCATTCAGTACTTC; CDR3: CASSPRLEGIQYF; D: .; V: TRBV27; J: TRBJ2-4; size: .
DNA: TGTGCCAGCAGCTGGGGGCTATACGAGGCCACTGAAGCTTTCTTT; CDR3: CASSWGLYEATEAFF; D: .; V: TRBV5-6; J: TRBJ1-1; size: .
DNA: TGTGCCAGCAGCCTGAACGGGGGGGCTAACTATGGCTACACCTTC; CDR3: CASSLNGGANYGYTF; D: .; V: TRBV9; J: TRBJ1-2; size: .